Each of the 30 T cell receptor beta chains below was sequenced from the same sample in a study of cytomegalovirus exposure and HLA in healthy donors. Both 60 Vbeta primers and 13 Jbeta primers went into the PCR. Some clones are missing from TCRdb's copy, which holds only in-frame ones; the method was immunoSEQ multiplex PCR. The sample holds 220,000 or so clones; around four fifths are singletons and the top ten take 1.7%. Sequenced: PBMCs. These receptors came from a man over 45 in good health and CMV-seronegative.

This chain links TRBV7-6 with TRBJ1-5; D gene unclear. This CDR3 is 15 amino acids long. Germline-derived CDR1 and CDR2 are SGHVS and FNYEAQ. V lost 2 bases, J lost 6 bases, and 14 bases lay in between. The DNA of the CDR3 is TGTGCCAGCAGCTTACGTCATGTGGCGGGTCAGCCCCAGCATTTT. Its translation: CASSLRHVAGQPQHF.

The J gene is TRBJ2-1, the V gene TRBV18; TRBD1 matches 7 bases. Trimming cost V 5 bases and J 3 bases; bases outside gene matches: 7. This CDR3 is 15 amino acids long. Per the germline V gene, CDR1 is KGHSH and CDR2 is LQKENI. The CDR3 bases are TGTGCCAGCTCATCCACAGGGGCCCTCTACAATGAGCAGTTCTTC. Its translation is CASSSTGALYNEQFF.

This rearrangement joins TRBV4-1 to TRBJ2-7; perhaps TRBD2 as D (6 bases). The V end lost 4 bases, the J end lost 1 base, and 17 bases lay between the germline ends. This CDR3 contains 16 residues. Germline lookup yields CDR1 MGHRA and CDR2 YSYEKL. This CDR3 is CASSPRTSGDSYEQYF. CDR3 in DNA: TGCGCCAGCAGCCCACGGACATCGGGGGATTCCTACGAGCAGTACTTC.

The V call is TRBV5-6, the J call TRBJ1-6; 7 nucleotides agree with TRBD1. This CDR3 has 15 amino acids. V was pared by 4 bases and J by 7 bases, with 8 bases of the junction left unmatched. Germline CDR1 and CDR2: SGHDT and YYEEEE. Here the CDR3 reads CASSTAGGLNSPLHF. DNA for the CDR3: TGTGCCAGCAGCACCGCAGGGGGGTTGAATTCACCCCTCCACTTT.

The chain combines TRBV19 with TRBJ1-2; D gene unclear. The V end lost 7 bases, the J end lost 8 bases, and 20 bases lay between the germline ends. The CDR3 extends over 14 amino acids. Germline CDR1 is LNHDA and CDR2 is SQIVND (reference sequence). The CDR3 region is CASTRMTSGFGYTF. CDR3 nucleotide sequence: TGTGCCAGTACCAGGATGACGTCTGGGTTCGGCTACACCTTC.

With regard to this clone: The same CDR3 also results from other DNA sequences found in this sample. The genes are TRBV2 and TRBJ2-1; 11 positions agree with TRBD2. This CDR3 is built from 15 residues. The J segment lost 7 bases and the V segment lost 7 bases, leaving 9 bases of the junction unmatched. The V gene's germline CDR1 is SNHLY and CDR2 FYNNEI. The CDR3 reads CASTLLAGEGNEQFF. In DNA form, the CDR3 reads TGTGCCAGCACCCTACTAGCGGGAGAGGGTAATGAGCAGTTCTTC.

J is TRBJ2-2 and V is TRBV28; D remains ambiguous. CDR1 and CDR2 from the germline V gene are MDHEN and SYDVKM. The CDR3 is 13 residues long. Trimming took 5 bases from V and 6 from J, leaving 10 bases between them. The CDR3 protein is CASSTRPAGELFF. For the CDR3, the DNA is TGTGCCAGCAGTACCCGTCCAGCCGGGGAGCTGTTTTTT.

This clone was recorded only once. The CDR3 DNA is TGTGCCAGTGCCGGGGTGGGTTCTGGGGCCAACGTCCTGACTTTC. This translates into CASAGVGSGANVLTF. The chain links TRBV19 to TRBJ2-6; D may be TRBD2 (5 bases). Between the trimmed V and J ends, which lost 8 bases and 1 base, there was a span of 12 bases. Per germline, CDR1 LNHDA and CDR2 SQIVND (reference sequence). The CDR3 is made up of 15 amino acids.

V gene TRBV11-2 combines with J gene TRBJ2-1, with a possible D match to TRBD2 (6 bases). CDR3 length: 16 amino acids. Trimming pared 5 bases from V and 0 bases from J, leaving 14 bases between. Germline V gives CDR1 SGHAT, CDR2 FQNNGV. CDR3 sequence: CASSPGESSSYNEQFF. CDR3 DNA: TGTGCCAGCAGCCCGGGGGAGTCTAGCTCCTACAATGAGCAGTTCTTC. The whole variable domain, filled in from reference TRBV11-2 and TRBJ2-1, reads EAGVAQSPRYKIIEKRQSVAFWCNPISGHATLYWYQQILGQGPKLLIQFQNNGVVDDSQLPKDRFSAERLKGVDSTLKIQPAKLEDSAVYLCASSPGESSSYNEQFFGPGTRLTVL.

The chain uses TRBV6-6 and TRBJ2-4; 7 nucleotides line up with TRBD1. The CDR3 totals 15 residues. Trimming took 6 bases from V and 0 from J; bases not matched to a gene: 5. Germline V CDR1 and CDR2: MNHNY, SVGAGI (reference sequence). The CDR3 reads CASSRDSLAKNIQYF. The CDR3 DNA reads as TGTGCCAGCAGCAGGGACAGCTTAGCCAAAAACATTCAGTACTTC.

This clone was detected only a few times. V gene TRBV5-1 combines with J gene TRBJ1-1; 7 nucleotides align to TRBD1. Germline trimming cut 0 bases from V and 6 bases from J; bases unmatched to any gene: 2. The CDR3 contains 13 residues. Germline assignment: CDR1 SGHRS and CDR2 YFSETQ. The DNA for the CDR3 is TGCGCCAGCAGCTTGGGACAGGGAGCTGAAGCTTTCTTT. It yields the protein CASSLGQGAEAFF.

This sequence joins TRBV6-6 and TRBJ2-3, with 9 bases lining up with TRBD2. V shed 6 bases and J 5 bases; nucleotides not matched to a gene: 9. Germline CDR1 MNHNY, CDR2 SVGAGI (reference sequence). CDR3 size: 15 residues. This chain's CDR3 is CASSDSGRGIDTQYF. The CDR3 DNA reads TGTGCCAGCAGCGATAGCGGGAGAGGGATAGATACGCAGTATTTT.

In the case of this clone: The junction departs from the called germline gene at one end, perhaps through a read error. The V gene is TRBV23-1, the J gene TRBJ1-2; no reliable D call. TRBV23-1 is an ORF for which the function is uncertain. This CDR3 is 13 amino acids long. The DNA of the CDR3 is TGCGCCAGCAGTCCTAATGGGAGGCTCGCTAGTGCCTTC. Its translation: CASSPNGRLASAF.

The chain combines TRBV2 with TRBJ2-5; D possibly corresponds to TRBD2 (5 bases). The closer fit of TRBJ2-7 to the DNA end suggests the J call may be wrong. The CDR3 sequence is 12 residues long. Germline V CDR1 and CDR2: SNHLY, FYNNEI. The CDR3 here is CASSTLGYEQYF. CDR3 DNA sequence: TGTGCCAGCAGCACACTAGGGTACGAGCAGTACTTC.

This chain uses TRBV5-4 with TRBJ2-2; 16 bases align to TRBD2. This CDR3 has 18 amino acids. CDR1 is SGHNT and CDR2 is YYREEE in the germline V gene (reference sequence). V lost 5 bases to trimming and J lost 4 bases; unmatched junction nucleotides: 8. The CDR3 sequence: CASRTGTSGRAGTGELFF. The CDR3 region has the DNA TGTGCCAGCAGGACCGGGACTAGCGGGAGGGCCGGCACCGGGGAGCTGTTTTTT.

About this clone: Other nucleotide sequences from this sample produce the same CDR3. V and J are TRBV27 and TRBJ1-1, with 8 bases identical to TRBD1. V was clipped by 6 bases and J by 0 bases; unmatched bases: 3. The V gene's germline CDR1 is MNHEY and CDR2 SMNVEV (reference sequence). This CDR3 comprises 14 residues. CDR3: CASSRQGLNTEAFF. In DNA, the CDR3 is TGTGCCAGCAGCCGACAGGGGCTGAACACTGAAGCTTTCTTT.

J is TRBJ2-5 and V is TRBV5-1, with TRBD1 matching over 9 bases. The J call may not be correct, given that the DNA end is closer to TRBJ2-7. The CDR3 runs 15 residues. CDR1 and CDR2 (germline): SGHRS, YFSETQ. CDR3 in DNA: TGCGCCAGCAGCTTCGGTTCGGACAGGGGAAACGAGCAGTACTTC. Amino acids: CASSFGSDRGNEQYF.

This clone was picked up one time. The chain recombines TRBV7-9 with TRBJ2-2; possible D gene TRBD2, 6 bases. The CDR3 has 17 amino acids. V lost 5 bases to trimming and J lost 3 bases, with 19 bases between them. Germline V gene lookup returns CDR1 SEHNR and CDR2 FQNEAQ (reference sequence). Here the CDR3 reads CASSPPGVGRHTGELFF. For the CDR3, the DNA is TGTGCCAGCAGCCCACCGGGGGTGGGAAGACACACCGGGGAGCTGTTTTTT. Together with reference TRBV7-9 and TRBJ2-2, the CDR3 gives the full variable domain: DTGVSQNPRHKITKRGQNVTFRCDPISEHNRLYWYRQTLGQGPEFLTYFQNEAQLEKSRLLSDRFSAERPKGSFSTLEIQRTEQGDSAMYLCASSPPGVGRHTGELFFGEGSRLTVL.

The genes are TRBV28 and TRBJ1-2, with a tentative D call TRBD1 (5 bases). Germline V gene lookup returns CDR1 MDHEN and CDR2 SYDVKM. The CDR3 loop spans 13 amino acids. The V end lost 8 bases, the J end lost 4 bases, and 14 bases lay between the germline ends. CDR3 loop: CASSQWGGYGYTF. The CDR3 nucleotides are TGTGCCAGCTCACAGTGGGGCGGCTATGGCTACACCTTC.

The chain links TRBV6-1 to TRBJ2-7; D not certain. V lost 3 bases and J lost 6, with 12 bases in between. Germline CDR1 is MNHNS and CDR2 is SASEGT. The CDR3 has 13 amino acids. The CDR3 spells CASSDGFSREQYF. For the CDR3, the DNA is TGTGCCAGCAGTGACGGGTTCTCCCGCGAGCAGTACTTC.

V usage is TRBV18 and J usage is TRBJ2-7; D is possibly TRBD1 (5 bases). This CDR3 has 13 amino acids. Deletions cut 0 bases from V and 11 bases from J, with 14 bases between. Germline assignment: CDR1 KGHSH and CDR2 LQKENI. CDR3 nucleotide sequence: TGTGCCAGCTCACCACCGAGTAAGGCAGGGAAGTACTTC. Translating it yields CASSPPSKAGKYF.

The chain employs TRBV28 and TRBJ2-2; 7 bases match TRBD2. Looked up from germline, CDR1 is MDHEN and CDR2 is SYDVKM. With V trimmed by 6 bases and J by 3 bases, 4 bases remained unmatched. The CDR3 spans 14 residues. As DNA, the CDR3 is TGTGCCAGCAGCCTGGGGGGGTACACCGGGGAGCTGTTTTTT. Residues: CASSLGGYTGELFF.

This sequence joins TRBV19 and TRBJ2-1; D unresolved. The CDR3 is 14 residues long. Trimming cost V 7 bases and J 7 bases, with 17 bases left between them. Germline V gene lookup returns CDR1 LNHDA and CDR2 SQIVND (reference sequence). DNA of the CDR3: TGTGCCAGTATCGGAACTGCGGAGAGAAATGAGCAGTTCTTC. Its protein product is CASIGTAERNEQFF. The whole variable domain, filled in from reference TRBV19 and TRBJ2-1, reads DGGITQSPKYLFRKEGQNVTLSCEQNLNHDAMYWYRQDPGQGLRLIYYSQIVNDFQKGDIAEGYSVSREKKESFPLTVTSAQKNPTAFYLCASIGTAERNEQFFGPGTRLTVL.

V gene TRBV2 combines with J gene TRBJ2-1; 7 bases fit TRBD2. V lost 7 bases and J lost 4; bases outside the gene matches: 7. This CDR3 has 14 amino acids. Germline V gives CDR1 SNHLY, CDR2 FYNNEI. CDR3 DNA sequence: TGTGCCAGCAAGGGTAGCGGGTCATACAATGAGCAGTTCTTC. Its translation is CASKGSGSYNEQFF.

The chain carries TRBV19 and TRBJ2-1; TRBD1 aligns across 8 bases. Germline V gene data show CDR1 as LNHDA and CDR2 as SQIVND (reference sequence). V trimming: 9 bases; J trimming: 1 base; junction bases outside the gene matches: 11. CDR3 length: 16 amino acids. The CDR3 protein is CASCQGQEFSYNEQFF. In DNA, the CDR3 is TGTGCCAGCTGCCAGGGACAGGAGTTTTCCTACAATGAGCAGTTCTTC.

This chain connects TRBV30 to TRBJ1-5; 9 nucleotides match TRBD1. This CDR3 has 13 residues. Germline trimming cut 5 bases from V and 4 bases from J; bases unmatched to any gene: 3. CDR1 and CDR2 from the germline V gene are GTSNPN and SVGIG (reference sequence). Written as DNA, the CDR3 is TGTGCCTGGTCCGGGACAGGGAATCAGCCCCAGCATTTT. Protein sequence: CAWSGTGNQPQHF.

The CDR3 here is CASSLGQGTNEKLFF. The CDR3 DNA sequence: TGTGCCAGCAGCCTCGGACAGGGAACTAATGAAAAACTGTTTTTT. The V gene is TRBV7-9, the J gene TRBJ1-4; TRBD1 matches 8 bases. The J segment lost 1 base and the V segment lost 5 bases, leaving 3 bases of the junction unmatched. There are 15 residues in the CDR3. Germline V gives CDR1 SEHNR, CDR2 FQNEAQ (reference sequence).

V usage is TRBV30 and J usage is TRBJ2-1; 8 nucleotides line up with TRBD2. J lost 2 bases, V lost 8 bases, and 8 bases had no gene match. Germline lookup yields CDR1 GTSNPN and CDR2 SVGIG (reference sequence). The CDR3 is made up of 14 amino acids. The CDR3 nucleotides read TGTGCCGGCGAACCGGGACTAGCCTACAATGAGCAGTTCTTC. The encoded protein is CAGEPGLAYNEQFF.

This clone has just a few counts. The rearrangement uses TRBV14 and TRBJ2-7, with TRBD1 matching over 7 bases. With V trimmed by 4 bases and J by 2 bases, 11 bases remained unmatched. This CDR3 region has 16 residues. CDR1 SGHDN and CDR2 FVKESK come from the germline V gene. The CDR3 here is CASSPFGQVGTYEQYF. The CDR3 nucleotides read TGTGCCAGCAGCCCGTTCGGACAGGTGGGAACCTACGAGCAGTACTTC.

In its sample, this clone was seen once. The chain recombines TRBV27 with TRBJ2-7; tentative D call: TRBD1 (5 bases). Germline V gene sequence: CDR1 MNHEY, CDR2 SMNVEV (reference sequence). The CDR3 is made up of 14 amino acids. With 8 bases removed from V and 0 bases from J, the gap between germline ends came to 14 bases. The DNA of the CDR3 is TGTGCCAGCTCCGAGCAGGACAACTCCTACGAGCAGTACTTC. Its translation: CASSEQDNSYEQYF.